Listed below are T cell receptor beta chains from one sample, sequenced in a study of shared clonotypes between healthy human individuals. Profiling relied on immunoSEQ multiplex PCR, and the TCRdb table lists in-frame clones only, not all of them. The sample contains about 2.3 million clones, less than 95% of which appear only once. Sample: naive CD4+ T cells from PBMCs. The source of these receptors is a man between 18 and 35 years old in good health. Some clones in this sample may be carry-over from other donors' samples. The CDR3 runs from the conserved cysteine through the conserved F or W. A D gene is named only where the DNA matches it firmly. Rows give clone size only sometimes, using once, few, many, or a class for an expanded clone.

j_gene: TRBJ2-2
abundance: NA
v_gene: TRBV27
d_gene: NA
len: 15
CDR3nt: TGTGCCAGCAGCTCTAAGACAGGATACGCCGGGGAGCTGTTTTTT
CDR3aa: CASSSKTGYAGELFF

j_gene: TRBJ2-3
abundance: NA
v_gene: TRBV18
d_gene: TRBD2
len: 15
CDR3nt: TGTGCCAGCTCAAATCTAGCGGGAGGATCGGATACGCAGTATTTT
CDR3aa: CASSNLAGGSDTQYF

j_gene: TRBJ1-2
abundance: NA
v_gene: TRBV28
d_gene: NA
len: 11
CDR3nt: TGTGCCACCCCGGCGGGGGGTGGCTACACCTTC
CDR3aa: CATPAGGGYTF

j_gene: TRBJ2-7
abundance: once
v_gene: TRBV11-2
d_gene: NA
len: 13
CDR3nt: TGTGCCAGCAGCCCGGTTGAGTACCACGAGCAGTACTTC
CDR3aa: CASSPVEYHEQYF

j_gene: TRBJ1-2
abundance: NA
v_gene: TRBV2
d_gene: NA
len: 14
CDR3nt: TGTGCCAGCAGAGTCACCGGGACAAGCTATGGCTACACCTTC
CDR3aa: CASRVTGTSYGYTF

j_gene: TRBJ2-3
abundance: once
v_gene: TRBV28
d_gene: NA
len: 16
CDR3nt: TGTGCCAGCAGTGGCCTGCTGGGGGGCCTCACAGATACGCAGTATTTT
CDR3aa: CASSGLLGGLTDTQYF

j_gene: TRBJ1-1
abundance: NA
v_gene: TRBV28
d_gene: TRBD1
len: 15
CDR3nt: TGTGCCAGCAGTCCACCGGGACAGGGGAACACTGAAGCTTTCTTT
CDR3aa: CASSPPGQGNTEAFF

j_gene: TRBJ1-6
abundance: NA
v_gene: TRBV30
d_gene: NA
len: 16
CDR3nt: TGTGCCTGGACTAGGGGATTCCGAACTTATAATTCACCCCTCCACTTT
CDR3aa: CAWTRGFRTYNSPLHF

j_gene: TRBJ1-6
abundance: NA
v_gene: TRBV4-3
d_gene: NA
len: 15
CDR3nt: TGCGCCAGCAGCCAAGAACTCCGGGGTACTTCACCCCTCCACTTT
CDR3aa: CASSQELRGTSPLHF

j_gene: TRBJ1-2
abundance: NA
v_gene: TRBV14
d_gene: NA
len: 14
CDR3nt: TGTGCCAGCAGCCCCTACAGATCGGGGTCTGGCTACACCTTC
CDR3aa: CASSPYRSGSGYTF

j_gene: TRBJ1-1
abundance: NA
v_gene: TRBV10-3
d_gene: NA
len: 15
CDR3nt: TGTGCCATCAGTGAGTTAGGGCAGGGGAACTCCGAAGCTTTCTTT
CDR3aa: CAISELGQGNSEAFF

j_gene: TRBJ1-1
abundance: NA
v_gene: TRBV5-1
d_gene: TRBD1
len: 13
CDR3nt: TGCGCCAGCAGCCCGACAGGGGGCGCGACAGCTTTCTTT
CDR3aa: CASSPTGGATAFF

j_gene: TRBJ2-2
abundance: once
v_gene: TRBV5-1
d_gene: NA
len: 14
CDR3nt: TGCGCCAGCAGCGGAACCACGCGGGCCGGGGAGCTGTTTTTT
CDR3aa: CASSGTTRAGELFF

j_gene: TRBJ2-7
abundance: NA
v_gene: TRBV11-3
d_gene: NA
len: 15
CDR3nt: TGTGCCAGCAGCCTGGCAGCAGGGACTGACTACGAGCAGTACTTC
CDR3aa: CASSLAAGTDYEQYF

j_gene: TRBJ2-1
abundance: NA
v_gene: TRBV19
d_gene: TRBD1
len: 16
CDR3nt: TGTGCCAGTAGTATTACGGGACAGGGGGCTTACAATGAGCAGTTCTTC
CDR3aa: CASSITGQGAYNEQFF

j_gene: TRBJ2-1
abundance: NA
v_gene: TRBV5-1
d_gene: NA
len: 13
CDR3nt: TGCGCCAGCAGCTTGGTTCAGGACAATGAGCAGTTCTTC
CDR3aa: CASSLVQDNEQFF

j_gene: TRBJ1-4
abundance: NA
v_gene: TRBV9
d_gene: NA
len: 16
CDR3nt: TGTGCCAGCAGCGCGGACTGGGGGCCAACTAATGAAAAACTGTTTTTT
CDR3aa: CASSADWGPTNEKLFF

j_gene: TRBJ2-1
abundance: NA
v_gene: TRBV4-1
d_gene: NA
len: 15
CDR3nt: TGCGCCAGCAGCCAATCCCCGGGCACCTACAATGAGCAGTTCTTC
CDR3aa: CASSQSPGTYNEQFF

j_gene: TRBJ2-1
abundance: NA
v_gene: TRBV11-2
d_gene: NA
len: 16
CDR3nt: TGTGCCAGCAGCCAAACGACGAAAAGCTCCTACAATGAGCAGTTCTTC
CDR3aa: CASSQTTKSSYNEQFF

j_gene: TRBJ1-3
abundance: NA
v_gene: TRBV19
d_gene: NA
len: 15
CDR3nt: TGTGCCAGTAGTAAGGGGGGGCAAGATGGAAACACCATATATTTT
CDR3aa: CASSKGGQDGNTIYF

j_gene: TRBJ2-7
abundance: NA
v_gene: TRBV5-1
d_gene: NA
len: 13
CDR3nt: TGCGCCAGCAGCTCCGGGCCCAGGGACGAGCAGTACTTC
CDR3aa: CASSSGPRDEQYF

j_gene: TRBJ1-2
abundance: NA
v_gene: TRBV5-6
d_gene: NA
len: 15
CDR3nt: TGTGCCAGCACCTTGCTACTGAGAGCTAACTATGGCTACACCTTC
CDR3aa: CASTLLLRANYGYTF

j_gene: TRBJ2-2
abundance: NA
v_gene: TRBV7-2
d_gene: TRBD2
len: 16
CDR3nt: TGTGCCAGCAGTTCAAGGACTAGCGGGAGGGCCGGGGAGCTGTTTTTT
CDR3aa: CASSSRTSGRAGELFF

j_gene: TRBJ2-3
abundance: NA
v_gene: TRBV2
d_gene: TRBD1
len: 13
CDR3nt: TGTGCCAGTTCGGACAGGGGGTATAATACGCAGTATTTT
CDR3aa: CASSDRGYNTQYF

j_gene: TRBJ1-5
abundance: NA
v_gene: TRBV5-1
d_gene: NA
len: 15
CDR3nt: TGCGCCAGCAGCTTAGGGTTCGGCAGGGATCAGCCCCAGCATTTT
CDR3aa: CASSLGFGRDQPQHF

j_gene: TRBJ2-7
abundance: NA
v_gene: TRBV5-6
d_gene: NA
len: 14
CDR3nt: TGTGCCAGCAGCTTGGGGCGCCACTCCTACGAGCAGTACTTC
CDR3aa: CASSLGRHSYEQYF

j_gene: TRBJ2-5
abundance: once
v_gene: TRBV5-1
d_gene: NA
len: 14
CDR3nt: TGCGCCAGCAGCTTGGCCCACGTGGACGAGACCCAGTACTTC
CDR3aa: CASSLAHVDETQYF

j_gene: TRBJ2-3
abundance: NA
v_gene: TRBV9
d_gene: TRBD2
len: 16
CDR3nt: TGTGCCAGCAGCGTAGCTGCTGGGCTAGCGGGAAATACGCAGTATTTT
CDR3aa: CASSVAAGLAGNTQYF

j_gene: TRBJ2-1
abundance: NA
v_gene: TRBV12-2
d_gene: NA
len: 15
CDR3nt: TGTGCAAGTCGCCCTAGCGGGAGATCCTACAATGAGCAGTTCTTC
CDR3aa: CASRPSGRSYNEQFF

j_gene: TRBJ2-3
abundance: NA
v_gene: TRBV28
d_gene: NA
len: 15
CDR3nt: TGTGCCAGCAGTTTATTGCCCAGGGGCGCAGATACGCAGTATTTT
CDR3aa: CASSLLPRGADTQYF

j_gene: TRBJ1-4
abundance: NA
v_gene: TRBV29-1
d_gene: NA
len: 15
CDR3nt: TGCAGCGTTGTTCTCCCGGACAAGGATGGTGAAAAACTGTTTTTT
CDR3aa: CSVVLPDKDGEKLFF

j_gene: TRBJ2-7
abundance: NA
v_gene: TRBV7-9
d_gene: TRBD1
len: 19
CDR3nt: TGTGCCAGCAGCTTGTGGCGGCCAGGGGGCTGGAGGGAGTCGGGCGAGCAGTACTTC
CDR3aa: CASSLWRPGGWRESGEQYF

j_gene: TRBJ2-7
abundance: NA
v_gene: TRBV5-4
d_gene: TRBD1
len: 15
CDR3nt: TGTGCCAGCAGCCTACAGGGGGCGGCCTCCTACGAGCAGTACTTC
CDR3aa: CASSLQGAASYEQYF

j_gene: TRBJ1-1
abundance: few
v_gene: TRBV27
d_gene: NA
len: 10
CDR3nt: TGTGCCAGCAGCATCTCTGAAGCTTTCTTT
CDR3aa: CASSISEAFF

j_gene: TRBJ2-7
abundance: NA
v_gene: TRBV28
d_gene: NA
len: 14
CDR3nt: TGTGCCAGCAGTCCTGGGACGGCCTCCTACGAGCAGTACTTC
CDR3aa: CASSPGTASYEQYF

j_gene: TRBJ1-3
abundance: NA
v_gene: TRBV29-1
d_gene: NA
len: 13
CDR3nt: TGCAGCGTTGACGGCCAGGGAGGAAACACCATATATTTT
CDR3aa: CSVDGQGGNTIYF

j_gene: TRBJ2-4
abundance: NA
v_gene: TRBV5-1
d_gene: NA
len: 15
CDR3nt: TGCGCCAGCAGCTCCTACCCAGGGGCCAAAAACATTCAGTACTTC
CDR3aa: CASSSYPGAKNIQYF

j_gene: TRBJ1-2
abundance: NA
v_gene: TRBV6-5
d_gene: NA
len: 14
CDR3nt: TGTGCCAGCAGCTACCAACGGGATAACTATGGCTACACCTTC
CDR3aa: CASSYQRDNYGYTF

j_gene: TRBJ2-5
abundance: NA
v_gene: TRBV5-1
d_gene: TRBD1
len: 16
CDR3nt: TGCGCCAGCAGCCACACCCCACAGGGGGCGGACGGGACCCAGTACTTC
CDR3aa: CASSHTPQGADGTQYF

j_gene: TRBJ1-1
abundance: few
v_gene: TRBV30
d_gene: NA
len: 13
CDR3nt: TGTGCCTGGAGCCCTCGGGGGAACACTGAAGCTTTCTTT
CDR3aa: CAWSPRGNTEAFF

j_gene: TRBJ1-3
abundance: once
v_gene: TRBV7-2
d_gene: NA
len: 14
CDR3nt: TGTGCCAGCAGCTTAGGCCTCTCTGGAAACACCATATATTTT
CDR3aa: CASSLGLSGNTIYF

j_gene: TRBJ1-3
abundance: NA
v_gene: TRBV5-1
d_gene: NA
len: 16
CDR3nt: TGCGCCAGCAGCTTTACAGTCGCTAACTCTGGAAACACCATATATTTT
CDR3aa: CASSFTVANSGNTIYF

j_gene: TRBJ2-7
abundance: NA
v_gene: TRBV28
d_gene: TRBD2
len: 18
CDR3nt: TGTGCCAGCAGTTTAGTCGAGCGGGAGTCAGCTTTTTATTACGAGCAGTACTTC
CDR3aa: CASSLVERESAFYYEQYF

j_gene: TRBJ2-7
abundance: NA
v_gene: TRBV7-2
d_gene: TRBD2
len: 15
CDR3nt: TGTGCCAGCAGCCGCCTTCGGGAGGGCCTGGGCGAGCAGTACTTC
CDR3aa: CASSRLREGLGEQYF

j_gene: TRBJ2-4
abundance: NA
v_gene: TRBV6-6
d_gene: NA
len: 15
CDR3nt: TGTGCCAGCAGTTCGACAGCCCTTGAGGGGAACATTCAGTACTTC
CDR3aa: CASSSTALEGNIQYF

j_gene: TRBJ1-2
abundance: NA
v_gene: TRBV7-2
d_gene: TRBD1
len: 13
CDR3nt: TGTGCCAGCAGCTTAGCGGTGGAGGGGGCGATCACCTTC
CDR3aa: CASSLAVEGAITF

j_gene: TRBJ2-1
abundance: NA
v_gene: TRBV5-4
d_gene: NA
len: 14
CDR3nt: TGTGCCAGCAGCGACGGGAGTTCCTACAATGAGCAGTTCTTC
CDR3aa: CASSDGSSYNEQFF

j_gene: TRBJ2-3
abundance: NA
v_gene: TRBV7-8
d_gene: NA
len: 16
CDR3nt: TGTGCCAGCAGCTTAGGGCTCGGTCCTAGCACAGATACGCAGTATTTT
CDR3aa: CASSLGLGPSTDTQYF

j_gene: TRBJ2-2
abundance: NA
v_gene: TRBV5-5
d_gene: TRBD1
len: 15
CDR3nt: TGTGCCAGCAGCACCGGACAGGGGAGCACCGGGGAGCTGTTTTTT
CDR3aa: CASSTGQGSTGELFF

j_gene: TRBJ2-4
abundance: NA
v_gene: TRBV9
d_gene: NA
len: 16
CDR3nt: TGTGCCAGCAGCGTAGATTCCGGGGCGGTCAAAAACATTCAGTACTTC
CDR3aa: CASSVDSGAVKNIQYF

j_gene: TRBJ1-1
abundance: NA
v_gene: TRBV28
d_gene: TRBD1
len: 14
CDR3nt: TGTGCCAGCAATCCTGGACAGGGTCGGTCAACAGCTTTCTTT
CDR3aa: CASNPGQGRSTAFF

j_gene: TRBJ1-2
abundance: NA
v_gene: TRBV19
d_gene: NA
len: 15
CDR3nt: TGTGCCAGTAGTATGGGGACATTCACCGTTTATGGCTACACCTTC
CDR3aa: CASSMGTFTVYGYTF

j_gene: TRBJ1-3
abundance: NA
v_gene: TRBV5-1
d_gene: NA
len: 16
CDR3nt: TGCGCCAGCAGCCCCGAAGGGTCCTCTCCGGGAAACACCATATATTTT
CDR3aa: CASSPEGSSPGNTIYF

j_gene: TRBJ2-6
abundance: NA
v_gene: TRBV11-2
d_gene: NA
len: 15
CDR3nt: TGTGCCAGCAGCTCCTCATTGGCTGGGGCCAACGTCCTGACTTTC
CDR3aa: CASSSSLAGANVLTF

j_gene: TRBJ2-2
abundance: NA
v_gene: TRBV6-5
d_gene: TRBD2
len: 16
CDR3nt: TGTGCCAGCAGTTACGCGGGCGGGAGCAACACCGGGGAGCTGTTTTTT
CDR3aa: CASSYAGGSNTGELFF

j_gene: TRBJ2-7
abundance: NA
v_gene: TRBV7-9
d_gene: NA
len: 14
CDR3nt: TGTGCCAGCAGCTTAGGGCAGGGGAGGCACGAGCAGTACTTC
CDR3aa: CASSLGQGRHEQYF